The 2 T cell receptor beta chains presented below share a single source sample, sequenced in a study of blood T cell repertoires in COVID-19. The data were produced by immunoSEQ multiplex PCR, yet TCRdb's version contains in-frame clones alone and is incomplete. The sample lists 300,000 to 350,000 clones, more than 70% occurring once. The sample was peripheral blood. These receptors were obtained from a man in his thirties or forties with active or convalescent COVID-19.

The V call is TRBV11-3, the J call TRBJ2-7; 9 positions agree with TRBD1. The CDR3 length is 16 residues. Germline assignment: CDR1 SGHNT and CDR2 YENEEA. The V gene end was trimmed by 5 bases and the J gene end by 5 bases; junction bases not matched to a gene: 13. Here the CDR3 DNA reads TGTGCCAGCAGCCTGGGAGGGTGGACAGGGGACAACGAGCAGTACTTC. It encodes CASSLGGWTGDNEQYF.

The chain has TRBV29-1 and TRBJ2-7, with 10 bases aligning to TRBD2. The ends lost 6 bases at V and 3 bases at J; junction bases unmatched: 11. The CDR3 has 15 residues. CDR1 is SQVTM, CDR2 ANQGSEA, per germline. CDR3 loop: CSVAGLAGEDYEQYF. The CDR3, as DNA: TGCAGCGTGGCCGGCCTAGCGGGGGAAGACTACGAGCAGTACTTC.